The 18 T cell receptor beta chains presented below share a single source sample, sequenced in a study of blood T cell repertoires in COVID-19. Some clones are missing from TCRdb's copy, which holds only in-frame ones; the method was immunoSEQ multiplex PCR. The data contain over 200,000 clones, 80% to 90% of them seen just once; the ten biggest clones take up 2% to 2.5%. What was sequenced was peripheral blood. The source of these receptors is a woman between 50 and 59 years old with acute or convalescent COVID-19.

The chain couples TRBV28 to TRBJ2-7, with D possibly being TRBD1 (6 bases). V was shortened by 4 bases and J by 3 bases, with 22 bases between the two germline ends. CDR1 is MDHEN, CDR2 SYDVKM, per germline. The CDR3 length is 17 residues. CDR3 DNA sequence: TGTGCCAGCAGTTCCACCTTGGGACACTCGATTGACTACGAGCAGTACTTC. Translating it yields CASSSTLGHSIDYEQYF.

This clone has more than one count but fewer than ten. This rearrangement joins TRBV2 to TRBJ1-5; D is undetermined. Trimming removed 4 bases from V and 0 bases from J, with 7 bases in between. Germline CDR1 and CDR2: SNHLY and FYNNEI. The CDR3 runs 14 residues. CDR3 sequence (DNA): TGTGCCAGCAGTGCCTCAGATAGCAATCAGCCCCAGCATTTT. It yields the protein CASSASDSNQPQHF. Full variable domain (rest looked up from reference TRBV2 and TRBJ1-5): EPEVTQTPSHQVTQMGQEVILRCVPISNHLYFYWYRQILGQKVEFLVSFYNNEISEKSEIFDDQFSVERPDGSNFTLKIRSTKLEDSAMYFCASSASDSNQPQHFGDGTRLSIL.

This clone was counted a single time. The J gene is TRBJ2-7, the V gene TRBV7-9; no clear D gene. Trimming removed 4 bases at V and 0 bases at J, with 7 bases between. Germline assignment: CDR1 SEHNR and CDR2 FQNEAQ (reference sequence). The CDR3 is 13 amino acids. The CDR3 sequence is CASSYDTSYEQYF. The CDR3 bases are TGTGCCAGCAGCTACGACACCTCCTACGAGCAGTACTTC.

The J gene is TRBJ1-2, the V gene TRBV10-3, with 7 bases identical to TRBD1. This CDR3 spans 12 amino acids. Trimming took 7 bases from V and 6 from J; bases not matched to a gene: 5. The germline V gene has CDR1 ENHRY and CDR2 SYGVKD. DNA of the CDR3: TGTGCCATCACCGACGACAGGGATGGCTACACCTTC. Translated, it gives CAITDDRDGYTF.

The CDR3 DNA reads as TGTGCCAGCAACTCCAACTATGGCTACACCTTC. It specifies CASNSNYGYTF. The chain uses TRBV6-6 and TRBJ1-2; D uncertain. Trimming left V 7 bases short and J 2 bases short, with 5 bases between. The CDR3 contains 11 residues. Germline CDR1 reads MNHNY; CDR2 reads SVGAGI (reference sequence).

V usage is TRBV20-1 and J usage is TRBJ2-7; D is possibly TRBD2 (6 bases). The CDR3 extends over 14 amino acids. Germline CDR1 and CDR2: DFQATT and SNEGSKA (reference sequence). V shed 3 bases and J shed 3 bases, with 15 bases lying between them. The CDR3 sequence is CSASGLANYYEQYF. The CDR3 DNA is TGCAGTGCTAGTGGGCTAGCGAATTACTACGAGCAGTACTTC.

The CDR3 DNA reads TGTGCCAGCAACCCCCCGGGACAGCTTAATGAAAAACTGTTTTTT. This translates into CASNPPGQLNEKLFF. The genes are TRBV7-9 and TRBJ1-4, with 7 bases that match TRBD1. The V gene's germline CDR1 is SEHNR and CDR2 FQNEAQ (reference sequence). CDR3 length equals 15 residues. J was trimmed by 4 bases and V by 7 bases; bases with no gene match: 9. Variable domain in full (rest from reference TRBV7-9 and TRBJ1-4): DTGVSQNPRHKITKRGQNVTFRCDPISEHNRLYWYRQTLGQGPEFLTYFQNEAQLEKSRLLSDRFSAERPKGSFSTLEIQRTEQGDSAMYLCASNPPGQLNEKLFFGSGTQLSVL.

This chain uses TRBV6-5 with TRBJ2-1; 10 bases agree with TRBD2. Germline trimming cut 2 bases from V and 5 bases from J; bases unmatched to any gene: 6. The CDR3 spans 16 residues. Germline loops: CDR1 MNHEY, CDR2 SVGAGI. The DNA for the CDR3 is TGTGCCAGCAGTTACCAAGCGGGAGGGCCGAACAATGAGCAGTTCTTC. This sequence encodes CASSYQAGGPNNEQFF.

The chain joins TRBV28 to TRBJ1-1; no definite D call. V was trimmed by 3 bases and J by 7 bases, leaving 6 bases between them. This CDR3 is built from 11 residues. Germline CDR1 reads MDHEN; CDR2 reads SYDVKM. Here the CDR3 reads CASSFSSEAFF. Here the CDR3 DNA reads TGTGCCAGCAGTTTTAGCAGTGAAGCTTTCTTT.

In nucleotides, the CDR3 is TGTGCCTGGAGCCCACGTACAGGGGGCCTGAGCAATCAGCCCCAGCATTTT. As protein: CAWSPRTGGLSNQPQHF. The chain couples TRBV30 to TRBJ1-5; 9 bases match TRBD1. The V and J ends lost 3 bases and 1 base, in that order; junction bases with no gene match: 10. CDR3 size: 17 residues. Germline CDR1 and CDR2: GTSNPN and SVGIG (reference sequence).

The chain uses TRBV5-1 and TRBJ2-1; 7 bases are a match to TRBD2. This CDR3 contains 14 residues. The ends lost 0 bases at V and 10 bases at J; junction bases unmatched: 7. CDR1 is SGHRS, CDR2 YFSETQ, per germline. Here the CDR3 reads CASSLALAGGEQFF. Here the CDR3 DNA reads TGCGCCAGCAGCTTGGCCTTAGCGGGCGGCGAGCAGTTCTTC.

This clone was seen only once. The J gene is TRBJ2-3, the V gene TRBV7-2; 7 nucleotides align to TRBD1. Losses at the gene ends were 2 bases for V and 4 bases for J; bases not matched to a gene: 6. Germline CDR1 and CDR2: SGHTA and FQGNSA. This CDR3 has 15 residues. CDR3: CASSLSGQFSDTQYF. DNA for the CDR3: TGTGCCAGCAGCTTATCGGGACAGTTTTCAGATACGCAGTATTTT.

The chain employs TRBV5-4 and TRBJ1-2, with 7 bases lining up with TRBD1. Per the germline V gene, CDR1 is SGHNT and CDR2 is YYREEE (reference sequence). The CDR3 runs to 13 residues. Trimming took 3 bases from V and 4 from J; bases not matched to a gene: 3. The CDR3 DNA follows: TGTGCCAGCAGCTATGGGACAGTCTATGGCTACACCTTC. This gives the protein CASSYGTVYGYTF.

The CDR3 here is CAIYGLAGSSYNEQFF. The CDR3 bases are TGTGCCATATATGGACTAGCGGGGAGCTCCTACAATGAGCAGTTCTTC. The V gene is TRBV28, the J gene TRBJ2-1; TRBD2 agrees at 12 bases. Germline V gene lookup returns CDR1 MDHEN and CDR2 SYDVKM. V was clipped by 10 bases and J by 0 bases; unmatched bases: 7. This CDR3 spans 16 amino acids.

The chain joins TRBV11-1 to TRBJ2-7; no reliable D call. V shed 5 bases and J shed 3 bases, with 14 bases lying between them. The CDR3 loop spans 14 amino acids. CDR1 is SGHAT and CDR2 is FQDESV in the germline V gene (reference sequence). The CDR3 sequence is CASSPNQALYEQYF. The CDR3 nucleotides are TGTGCCAGCAGCCCCAATCAGGCTCTCTACGAGCAGTACTTC.

The CDR3 protein is CAWSAGTGGMRQYF. The CDR3 bases are TGTGCCTGGAGTGCGGGGACAGGGGGAATGAGGCAGTACTTC. The chain is built from TRBV30 and TRBJ2-7, with 11 bases that match TRBD1. Germline-derived CDR1 and CDR2 are GTSNPN and SVGIG (reference sequence). The CDR3 consists of 14 residues. J lost 9 bases, V lost 1 base, and 8 bases had no gene match.

The gene calls are TRBV6-5 and TRBJ2-7; no reliable D call. This CDR3 comprises 11 residues. The V end was cut by 6 bases, the J end by 7 bases, with 10 bases between. Germline V CDR1 and CDR2: MNHEY, SVGAGI. DNA of the CDR3: TGTGCCAGCAGGAAAGACTGGGAGCAGTACTTC. The encoded protein is CASRKDWEQYF.

This clone was detected a few times. The chain carries TRBV7-9 and TRBJ2-1; no definite D call. Germline CDR1 is SEHNR and CDR2 is FQNEAQ (reference sequence). V was pared by 0 bases and J by 3 bases, with 6 bases between. The length of the CDR3 is 14 residues. The CDR3 region has the DNA TGTGCCAGCAGCTTAGCTTCTTACTACAATGAGCAGTTCTTC. Translation gives CASSLASYYNEQFF.